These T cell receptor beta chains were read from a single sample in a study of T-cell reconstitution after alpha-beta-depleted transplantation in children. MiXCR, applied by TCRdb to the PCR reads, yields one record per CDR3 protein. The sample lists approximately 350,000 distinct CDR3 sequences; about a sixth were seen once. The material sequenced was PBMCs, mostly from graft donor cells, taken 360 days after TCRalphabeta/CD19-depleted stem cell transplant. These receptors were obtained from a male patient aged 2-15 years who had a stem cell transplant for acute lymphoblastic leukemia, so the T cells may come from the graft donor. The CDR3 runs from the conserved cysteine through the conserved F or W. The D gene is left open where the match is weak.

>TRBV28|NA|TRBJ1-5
CASPCIGAWSNQPQHF
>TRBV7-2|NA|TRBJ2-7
CASSFPFGRDYEQYF
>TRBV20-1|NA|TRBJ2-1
CSARPTLGVLLGNEQFF
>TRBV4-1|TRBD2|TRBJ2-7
CASSHLGLANYEQYF
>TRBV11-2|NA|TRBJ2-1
CASSLVIGPSSYNEQFF
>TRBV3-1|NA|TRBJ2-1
CASSRLAYPYNEQFF
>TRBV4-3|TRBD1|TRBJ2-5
CASSQDWDSQETQYF
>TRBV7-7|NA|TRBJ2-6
CASSPVIKVGANVLTF
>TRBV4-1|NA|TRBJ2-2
CASSQGGRWGEDTGELFF
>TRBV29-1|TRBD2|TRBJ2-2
CSVGFSGSGPGELFF
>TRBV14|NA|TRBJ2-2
CASSRFSVRGELFF
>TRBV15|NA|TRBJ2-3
CATSRVPQIHDTQYF
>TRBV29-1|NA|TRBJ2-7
CSVAGTPKAEQYF
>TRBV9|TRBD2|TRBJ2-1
CASSVSGNINEQFF
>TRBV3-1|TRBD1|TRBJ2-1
CASQALGGRFNEQFF
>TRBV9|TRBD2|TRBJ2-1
CASSASGRGYNEQFF
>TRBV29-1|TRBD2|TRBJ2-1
CSVEIAGVENEQFF
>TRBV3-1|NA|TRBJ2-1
CASSQDRDPNYNEQFF
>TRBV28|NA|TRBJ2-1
CASSPLWEEQFF
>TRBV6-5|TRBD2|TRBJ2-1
CASSYPTSGGANEQFF
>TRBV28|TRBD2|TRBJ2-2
CASSFPSREGLAGELFF
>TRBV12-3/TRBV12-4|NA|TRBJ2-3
CASRLTGTDTQYF
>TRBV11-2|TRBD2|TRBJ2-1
CASSSLGEGYNEQFF
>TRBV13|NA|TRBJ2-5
CASSLGGDGLKETQYF
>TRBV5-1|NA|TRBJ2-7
CASSLYPDGRGEQYF
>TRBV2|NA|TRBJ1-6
CASSYQGSPWSPLHF
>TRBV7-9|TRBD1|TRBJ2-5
CASSPGQALETQYF
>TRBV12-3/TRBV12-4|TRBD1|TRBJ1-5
CASSFQGAGQPQHF
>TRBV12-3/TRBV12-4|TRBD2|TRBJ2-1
CASNPGGGPYNEQFF
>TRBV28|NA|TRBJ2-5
CATKYVETQYF
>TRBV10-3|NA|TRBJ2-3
CAIKGQITQYF
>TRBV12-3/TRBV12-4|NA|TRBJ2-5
CASSLSMAQETQYF
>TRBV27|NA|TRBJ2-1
CASSLLGRYNEQFF
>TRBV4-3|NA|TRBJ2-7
CASSQDRSGGAMSEQYF
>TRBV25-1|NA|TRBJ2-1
CASSDTRSGDEQFF
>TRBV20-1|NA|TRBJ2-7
CSAPRRYEQYF
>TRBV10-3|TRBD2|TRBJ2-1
CAISELAGLYNEQFF
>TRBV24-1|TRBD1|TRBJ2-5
CATSSFGQGGETQYF